This T cell receptor beta chain was observed in a study of blood T cell repertoires in COVID-19 (dated by TCRdb to 2020 to 2022). Study-wide context: The collaborator samples originated in the United States, Italy and Spain and spanned the acute and convalescent phases of COVID-19. The material from the prospective study consisted of cDNA or gDNA derived from T cells, B-cell-depleted T cells, or PBMCs. The dataset comprised deeply sampled blood TCRbeta repertoires from subjects exposed to, actively infected with, or recovered from COVID-19. A freely available public database, intended as a resource for researchers studying the immune response to SARS-CoV-2, is where the repertoires were released. Samples came from the ongoing ImmuneRACE study (first 160 participants) plus 1,254 subjects from 6 global collaborators. A de-identified subject ID, COVID-19 status, age in years and sex were almost always included in the sample metadata. Where available, HLA class I and class II types were taken from metadata supplied by the sample provider and were not determined by assay-based typing. Summary of the overall study and its limitations: The quantity of clinical and demographic metadata differed by source and by participant and was supplied without curation.

TCRbeta CDR3 regions were amplified from genomic DNA using the immunoSEQ Assay, a bias-controlled multiplex PCR. The study's processing was this. The number of nucleated cells in each sample was estimated by amplification of reference gene primers within the assay. To quantify the absolute abundance of each unique TCRbeta CDR3 rearrangement, sequence reads were collapsed and filtered. For each sample, productive Simpson clonality was calculated as the square root of Simpson's diversity index across productive rearrangements. Sourced from immuneACCESS, this table was stored by TCRdb with only in-frame sequences that have V and J called. A share of the clones is absent; for the studies checked, an unresolved V gene accounts for under half, and the remainder has no known explanation. Clonal size and the V and J genes are those of that table, whereas D and trimming came from the DNA. This sample has 55,000 to 80,000 clones in its table, and roughly nine tenths of those were observed once. The ten largest clones represent roughly 2.8% of the sample.

Trimming at the junction amounts to 1 base on V and 3 bases on J, and the germline ends lie 15 bases apart. CDR3 length: 16 amino acids, cysteine to phenylalanine. Only the CDR3 DNA stays, 48 bases, in frame from base 1. Taken from the germline V gene (reference sequence), the CDR1 and CDR2 loops are LNHDA and SQIVND. Each collaborating institution followed its own protocols to collect whole blood in K2EDTA tubes. For TCRbeta analysis, collaborators shipped samples in one of three forms: frozen whole blood, isolated PBMCs, or DNA extracted from either of those sample types. Remarks on this clone: There is no known antigen for this receptor. No qualities accompany the bases; no much larger clone lies one base away.

Here the chain combines TRBV19 and TRBJ1-1; the D gene is unclear. The clonotype was recovered from a man in his fifties with acute or convalescent COVID-19. The sequencing input was peripheral blood. The nucleotide sequence is TGTGCCAGTAGTATAGGGCGGCTGCTGGTGGACACTGAAGCTTTCTTT. It encodes CASSIGRLLVDTEAFF.